This T cell receptor (beta chain) emerged from a study of T cell responses to AZD1222 COVID-19 vaccine (dated by TCRdb to the early 2020s). A note on the overall study: TCR sequencing was performed for more than 230 trial participants, of whom some 200 were given two doses of AZD1222 and some 26 were given two doses of MenACWY control vaccine. Enrollment into the trials was organized by age into subgroups of 18-55, 56-69 and 70-plus years, and those subgroups contained about 160, 30 and 59 TCR-sequenced participants, respectively. What the research found in general, with its limitations: Nearly half of unique spike-specific TCRs reportedly recognized epitopes outside regions mutated in the B.1.351 and B.1.1.7 variants. Conclusions about previously exposed vaccinees are limited because only a handful of AZD1222 recipients were SARS-CoV-2 seropositive at baseline. Vaccine-associated CD4 TCRs spanned the whole spike protein, with dominant responses in regions 160-218 and 743-854. Participants were mostly white British, with more females than males. The authors suggested clonal diversity may have been underestimated. Because no day 14 peak-response samples were available, the repertoires could be characterized only after the peak T cell response. The 56-69-year group was small, and its depth increase did not reach significance, likely because of low power. Spike-specific TCR breadth and depth rose significantly after two AZD1222 doses compared with day 0 and with MenACWY recipients.

Measured from the cysteine to the phenylalanine, the CDR3 is 15 residues long. Only the CDR3 DNA stays, 45 bases, in frame from base 1. CDR1 and CDR2 are drawn from the germline V gene (reference sequence): LGHDT, YNNKEL. V is cut back by 5 bases and J by 2 bases, with 8 bases in the junction unmatched. The time point label of this sample denotes: baseline before first vaccination. The treatment or condition label, read with the paper, signifies: meningococcal conjugate vaccine given as trial control. Vaccinee samples came from UK trials COV001 and COV002, including a single-blind randomized controlled phase 2/3 trial of AZD1222 (ChAdOx1 nCoV-19) in healthy adults. For TCRbeta chain sequencing, PBMC samples were collected from trial participants at day 0 and at day 28 after the second dose. In the case of this clone: No cognate antigen has been identified for it. Qualities for individual bases were not recorded, and no much larger clone is one base off.

The CDR3 regions of human TCRbeta chains were analyzed by immunosequencing. Under the source paper's analysis protocol: Repertoire TCRs were matched against a reference library of SARS-CoV-2-specific TCRs generated with the MIRA antigen-specificity platform. Breadth meant the fraction of unique TCRs that were SARS-CoV-2-associated, whereas depth meant the fraction of total T cells that were SARS-CoV-2-associated. Using the MIRA data, each spike-specific TCR was mapped to the spike region that the TCR reacts to and placed in a CD4 or CD8 class. Log10-transformed breadth and depth values were compared by one-way ANOVA with Sidak's multiple comparisons tests. Not all clones reach the TCRdb copy of this immuneACCESS table, which keeps in-frame sequences only. Checked studies attribute under half of the gap to unresolved V genes and leave the rest unexplained. V and J calls and clone size come straight from that table; D and trimming were deduced from the DNA. The sample data list about 120,000 clones, and 70% to 90% of these were observed just once. The ten biggest clones cover 3.5% to 5% of the sample.

The clonotype comes from an adult in good health. Recombination linked TRBV3-1 (or the pseudogene TRBV3-2) to TRBJ2-7; TRBD1 fits 8 bases in the junction. This specimen was peripheral blood, taken on day 0 of MenACWY control vaccination. The nucleotide sequence reads TGTGCCAGCAGCAGAGGACAGGGATCTCCCTACGAGCAGTACTTC. It translates to CASSRGQGSPYEQYF.